This T cell receptor beta chain originates from a study of memory CD4+ T cells and cytomegalovirus serostatus. Notes on the study in general: CD4+ memory repertoires contained about 40% of the roughly 150 reported CMV TCRbeta sequences.

A word on this clone: What it binds is not known.

The sort gate was single viable CD3+CD4+CD8-CD45RO+ cells for memory CD4+ T cells. Clones were sequenced by immunoSEQ multiplex PCR, and TCRdb holds only the in-frame ones, with some missing. The sample consists of more than 45,000 clones, approximately 78% of them appearing once. The sequence was obtained from an adult in good health and CMV-seronegative. The specimen sequenced was memory CD4+ T cells from blood.

The CDR3 loop is CASSSQRLQETQYF. CDR3 DNA sequence: TGTGCCAGCTCATCCCAGCGGCTCCAAGAGACCCAGTACTTC. The chain couples TRBV18 to TRBJ2-5; possibly TRBD2 for D (5 bases). CDR3 length: 14 residues. Germline CDR1 reads KGHSH; CDR2 reads LQKENI. The V gene lost 5 bases and the J gene lost 1 base, with 11 bases spanning the gap. Full variable domain (outside the CDR3, taken from reference TRBV18 and TRBJ2-5): NAGVMQNPRHLVRRRGQEARLRCSPMKGHSHVYWYRQLPEEGLKFMVYLQKENIIDESGMPKERFSAEFPKEGPSILRIQQVVRGDSAAYFCASSSQRLQETQYFGPGTRLLVL.